These 5 T cell receptor beta chains were sequenced from one sample in a study of T cell responses to AZD1222 COVID-19 vaccine. Assay: immunoSEQ multiplex PCR; the TCRdb copy retains only in-frame clones and omits some. The table lists approximately 110,000 clones, approximately 88% of them singletons, with less than 6% in the top ten. The sequencing here drew on peripheral blood, taken on day 0 of AZD1222 vaccination. The source of these receptors is an adult in good health.

This rearrangement joins TRBV28 to TRBJ1-3; possible D gene TRBD1, 5 bases. The CDR3 runs to 14 residues. From germline, CDR1 is MDHEN and CDR2 SYDVKM. The V end was cut by 6 bases, the J end by 1 base, with 10 bases between. The chain's CDR3 is CASRLGGSGNTIYF. Here the CDR3 DNA reads TGTGCCAGCAGATTGGGGGGATCTGGAAACACCATATATTTT.

The gene calls are TRBV24-1 and TRBJ2-3; D remains unclear. Germline V gene lookup returns CDR1 KGHDR and CDR2 SFDVKD. The CDR3 has 14 amino acids. V lost 4 bases and J 0 bases, leaving 7 bases between the germline ends. The CDR3 DNA follows: TGTGCCACCAGTGACCCCTACAGCACAGATACGCAGTATTTT. Amino acids: CATSDPYSTDTQYF.

This rearrangement joins TRBV7-9 to TRBJ1-2, with TRBD1 as a possible D gene (6 bases). Germline CDR1 reads SEHNR; CDR2 reads FQNEAQ (reference sequence). This CDR3 is 13 amino acids long. Between the trimmed V and J ends, which lost 5 bases and 8 bases, there was a span of 15 bases. In nucleotides, the CDR3 is TGTGCCAGCAGCACCGGAGGGACACAGGGCTACACCTTC. Its protein product is CASSTGGTQGYTF.

The CDR3 nucleotides are TGTGCCAGCAGCCCGGACAGTTTTTTCGCCTACGAGCAGTACTTC. Residues: CASSPDSFFAYEQYF. This sequence joins TRBV9 and TRBJ2-7; tentative D call: TRBD1 (6 bases). Germline lookup yields CDR1 SGDLS and CDR2 YYNGEE. The CDR3 sequence is 15 residues long. V lost 4 bases to trimming and J lost 2 bases, with 16 bases between them.

The chain recombines TRBV10-3 with TRBJ1-4, with no clear D. V shed 0 bases and J shed 8 bases, with 13 bases lying between them. The CDR3 has 15 amino acids. CDR1 is ENHRY, CDR2 SYGVKD, per germline. CDR3 in DNA: TGTGCCATCAGTGAGTCTGGGAACCCGAGAGAAAAACTGTTTTTT. Translated, it gives CAISESGNPREKLFF.